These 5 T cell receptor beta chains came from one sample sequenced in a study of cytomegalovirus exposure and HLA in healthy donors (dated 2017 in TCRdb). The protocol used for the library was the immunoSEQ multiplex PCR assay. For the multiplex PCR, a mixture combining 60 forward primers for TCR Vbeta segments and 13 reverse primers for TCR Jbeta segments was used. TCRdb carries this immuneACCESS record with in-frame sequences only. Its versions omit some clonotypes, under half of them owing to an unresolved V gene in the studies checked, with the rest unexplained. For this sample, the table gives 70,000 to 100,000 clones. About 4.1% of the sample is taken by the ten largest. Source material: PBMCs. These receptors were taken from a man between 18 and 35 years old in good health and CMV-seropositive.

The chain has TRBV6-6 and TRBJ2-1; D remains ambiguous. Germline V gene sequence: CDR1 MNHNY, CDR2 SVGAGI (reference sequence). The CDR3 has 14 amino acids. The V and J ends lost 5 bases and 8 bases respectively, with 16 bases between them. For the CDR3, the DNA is TGTGCCAGCAGTACAACGCCAGGCCCCGATGAGCAGTTCTTC. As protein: CASSTTPGPDEQFF.

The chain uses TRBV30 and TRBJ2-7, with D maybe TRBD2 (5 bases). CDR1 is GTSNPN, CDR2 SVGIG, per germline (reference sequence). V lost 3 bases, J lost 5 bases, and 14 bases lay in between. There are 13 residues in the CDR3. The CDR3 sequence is CAWRGAATHEQYF. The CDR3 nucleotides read TGTGCCTGGAGGGGAGCTGCTACCCACGAGCAGTACTTC.

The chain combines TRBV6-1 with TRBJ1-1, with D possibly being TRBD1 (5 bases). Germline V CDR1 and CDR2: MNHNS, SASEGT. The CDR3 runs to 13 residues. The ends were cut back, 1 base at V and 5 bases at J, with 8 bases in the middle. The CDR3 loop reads CASSEVGGTEAFF. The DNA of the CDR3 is TGTGCCAGCAGTGAAGTCGGGGGGACTGAAGCTTTCTTT.

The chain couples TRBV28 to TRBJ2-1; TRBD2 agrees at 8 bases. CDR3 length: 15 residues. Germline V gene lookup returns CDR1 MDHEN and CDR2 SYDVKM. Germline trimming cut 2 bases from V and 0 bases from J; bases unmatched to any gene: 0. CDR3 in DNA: TGTGCCAGCAGTTTAGCGGGGGGCTCCTACAATGAGCAGTTCTTC. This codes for CASSLAGGSYNEQFF. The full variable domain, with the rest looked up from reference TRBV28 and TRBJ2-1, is DVKVTQSSRYLVKRTGEKVFLECVQDMDHENMFWYRQDPGLGLRLIYFSYDVKMKEKGDIPEGYSVSREKKERFSLILESASTNQTSMYLCASSLAGGSYNEQFFGPGTRLTVL.

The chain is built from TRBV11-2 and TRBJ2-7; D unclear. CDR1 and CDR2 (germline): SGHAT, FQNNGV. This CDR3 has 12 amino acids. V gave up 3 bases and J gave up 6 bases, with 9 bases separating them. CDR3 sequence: CASSFTLTEQYF. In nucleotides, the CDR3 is TGTGCCAGCAGCTTTACATTAACCGAGCAGTACTTC.